This TCR beta chain originates from a study of blood T cell repertoires in COVID-19. Some clones are missing from TCRdb's copy, which holds only in-frame ones; the method was immunoSEQ multiplex PCR. The sample consists of around 280,000 clones, around nine tenths of them appearing once. Germline loops: CDR1 SGHVS, CDR2 FNYEAQ. The CDR3 spans 14 residues. With V trimmed by 6 bases and J by 1 base, 1 base remained unmatched. Resolution of symptoms, clearance, or two negative PCRs was present in recovered Cohort 3 donors. The TCR originated in a woman in her 40s who had recovered from COVID-19. The rearrangement uses TRBV7-6 and TRBJ2-2, with 8 bases lining up with TRBD2. The sample comprised PBMCs or T cells enriched from blood (not recorded which). The CDR3 reads CASSLAGNTGELFF. The CDR3 bases are TGTGCCAGCAGTCTAGCGGGGAACACCGGGGAGCTGTTTTTT. Together with reference TRBV7-6 and TRBJ2-2, the CDR3 gives the full variable domain: GAGVSQSPRYKVTKRGQDVALRCDPISGHVSLYWYRQALGQGPEFLTYFNYEAQQDKSGLPNDRFSAERPEGSISTLTIQRTEQRDSAMYRCASSLAGNTGELFFGEGSRLTVL.